This passage covers 23 T cell receptor beta chains from one sample sequenced in a study of neurological immune-mediated disorders. MiXCR, applied by TCRdb to the 5' RACE reads, yields one record per CDR3 protein. Among roughly 120,000 distinct CDR3 sequences listed, roughly 3.2% were seen once. Sequences were obtained from PBMCs. The source is a woman in her thirties with multiple sclerosis.

A note on this clonotype: Lacking the conserved final phenylalanine or tryptophan, this CDR3 likely reflects a read error. This chain connects TRBV7-2 to TRBJ2-7; D ambiguous. CDR1 is SGHTA, CDR2 FQGNSA, per germline. The CDR3 covers 11 residues. V shed 4 bases and J shed 4 bases, with 5 bases lying between them. The CDR3: CASSWGYEQYC. In DNA form, the CDR3 reads TGTGCCAGCAGCTGGGGTTACGAGCAGTACTGC.

This clonotype was seen ten or more times. The genes are TRBV10-3 and TRBJ2-5, with 11 bases that match TRBD2. This CDR3 region has 18 residues. Trimming at V came to 0 bases and at J to 5 bases, leaving 11 bases not matched to a gene. Per germline, CDR1 ENHRY and CDR2 SYGVKD. The CDR3 loop is CAISESIGTSGRRETQYF. For the CDR3, the DNA is TGTGCCATCAGTGAGTCAATCGGGACTAGCGGAAGAAGGGAGACCCAGTACTTC.

This clonotype was seen repeatedly, ten times or more. The chain employs TRBV5-1 and TRBJ2-2; D call uncertain. This CDR3 is 14 amino acids long. Germline CDR1 SGHRS, CDR2 YFSETQ. The V end was cut by 0 bases, the J end by 2 bases, with 5 bases between. CDR3 residues: CASSLGPNTGELFF. The CDR3 nucleotides are TGCGCCAGCAGCTTGGGCCCAAACACCGGGGAGCTGTTTTTT.

This clonotype was found many times. The chain is built from TRBV6-5 and TRBJ1-2, with a possible D match to TRBD1 (6 bases). The germline CDR1 and CDR2 sequences are MNHEY and SVGAGI. The CDR3 extends over 13 amino acids. Trimming took off 6 bases at V and 8 bases at J, with 16 bases between the two ends. DNA for the CDR3: TGTGCCAGCAGAGGGACGGGGGGCTTGGGCTACACCTTC. This sequence encodes CASRGTGGLGYTF.

This clonotype was seen ten or more times. This chain joins TRBV29-1 and TRBJ2-7; TRBD2 agrees at 7 bases. CDR1 is SQVTM, CDR2 ANQGSEA, per germline. The J segment lost 2 bases and the V segment lost 7 bases, leaving 5 bases of the junction unmatched. The length of the CDR3 is 12 residues. The CDR3 coding sequence is TGCAGCGGCGGGAGTCCCCCCTACGAGCAGTACTTC. This sequence encodes CSGGSPPYEQYF.

This clonotype has at least ten counts. The chain links TRBV5-1 to TRBJ1-1; unclear D gene. This CDR3 has 14 residues. The V gene lost 1 base and the J gene lost 1 base, with 8 bases spanning the gap. Germline V gene data show CDR1 as SGHRS and CDR2 as YFSETQ. CDR3 residues: CASSLSVANTEAFF. CDR3 DNA: TGCGCCAGCAGCTTGTCTGTCGCGAACACTGAAGCTTTCTTT.

This clonotype was counted ten times or more. This sequence joins TRBV20-1 and TRBJ2-3; D is unresolved. CDR1 DFQATT and CDR2 SNEGSKA come from the germline V gene (reference sequence). V dropped 2 bases and J dropped 8 bases, with 11 bases sitting between them. The CDR3 has 12 amino acids. The CDR3 protein is CSARSQYLTQYF. The CDR3 coding sequence is TGCAGTGCTAGATCGCAGTACCTTACGCAGTATTTT.

In its sample, this clonotype was seen many times. The J gene is TRBJ1-2, the V gene TRBV20-1, with 8 bases aligning to TRBD1. Germline V lookup: CDR1 DFQATT, CDR2 SNEGSKA (reference sequence). The CDR3 spans 13 residues. Germline trimming cut 3 bases from V and 4 bases from J; bases unmatched to any gene: 4. This CDR3 is CSARLGQGYGYTF. The CDR3 DNA reads as TGCAGTGCTAGGCTCGGACAGGGCTATGGCTACACCTTC.

The gene calls are TRBV5-5 and TRBJ2-5; 9 bases agree with TRBD1. This CDR3 is built from 17 residues. The V gene end was trimmed by 4 bases and the J gene end by 5 bases; junction bases not matched to a gene: 15. Germline CDR1 is SGHKS and CDR2 is YYEKEE (reference sequence). DNA for the CDR3: TGTGCCAGCAGCCACTTGACAGGGGGGGCCCTAAGTGAGACCCAGTACTTC. It is translated as CASSHLTGGALSETQYF.

This clonotype was recorded many times. The V call is TRBV7-9, the J call TRBJ1-1; TRBD1 might be the D (6 bases). Germline assignment: CDR1 SEHNR and CDR2 FQNEAQ (reference sequence). CDR3 length equals 12 residues. V gave up 5 bases and J gave up 8 bases, with 12 bases separating them. The CDR3, as DNA: TGTGCCAGCAGCCCCGCCGGGACAGAAGCTTTCTTT. This encodes CASSPAGTEAFF.

Many counts were recorded for this clonotype. The CDR3 DNA is TGTGCCAGCAGTTTTAACGGGGGCGCATCGAGCAATCAGCCCCAGCATTTT. Translating it yields CASSFNGGASSNQPQHF. The J gene is TRBJ1-5, the V gene TRBV27; D is perhaps TRBD1 (6 bases). The CDR3 consists of 17 residues. The germline V and J ends were trimmed by 3 bases and 1 base, with 16 bases remaining between them. Germline V gives CDR1 MNHEY, CDR2 SMNVEV (reference sequence).

This clonotype is a singleton in its sample. The conserved closing phenylalanine or tryptophan is absent in this CDR3, likely reflecting a read error. The rearrangement links TRBV5-8 to TRBJ2-7; no clear D gene. This CDR3 contains 12 residues. In germline, CDR1 is SGHTS, CDR2 YDEGEE. Trimming removed 0 bases from V and 6 bases from J, with 7 bases in between. Here the CDR3 reads CASSLEGVEQYY. CDR3 bases: TGTGCCAGCAGCTTGGAGGGCGTCGAGCAGTACTAC.

This clonotype was seen repeatedly, ten times or more. CDR3 protein: CASSLLGPGSEAFF. CDR3 DNA: TGTGCCAGCAGTTTATTAGGGCCGGGGTCTGAAGCTTTCTTT. The chain is built from TRBV12-3 or TRBV12-4 and TRBJ1-1; D call uncertain. The CDR3 has 14 amino acids. The V gene lost 2 bases and the J gene lost 6 bases, with 13 bases spanning the gap.

This clonotype was counted at least ten times. The J gene is TRBJ1-5, the V gene TRBV5-1; D is ambiguous. The CDR3 length is 15 residues. V was shortened by 0 bases and J by 7 bases, with 14 bases between the two germline ends. The germline V gene has CDR1 SGHRS and CDR2 YFSETQ. The CDR3 loop reads CASSLDEGVGQPQHF. The CDR3 nucleotides read TGCGCCAGCAGCTTGGATGAGGGTGTGGGACAGCCCCAGCATTTT.

At least ten counts were recorded for this clonotype. The V call is TRBV7-8, the J call TRBJ1-1; D is undetermined. This CDR3 comprises 13 residues. Trimming cost V 3 bases and J 3 bases, with 8 bases left between them. The germline gives CDR1 SGHVS, CDR2 FQNEAQ. CDR3 coding DNA: TGTGCCAGCAGCTTTCAGCTGCACACTGAAGCTTTCTTT. Its protein is CASSFQLHTEAFF.

The sample holds many counts of this clonotype. The chain recombines TRBV5-1 with TRBJ1-1; D remains ambiguous. Germline V gives CDR1 SGHRS, CDR2 YFSETQ. Trimming took 1 base from V and 6 from J, leaving 10 bases between them. The CDR3 totals 13 residues. This CDR3 is CASSLHYTPEAFF. The CDR3 bases are TGCGCCAGCAGCTTGCATTATACCCCTGAAGCTTTCTTT.

Details on this clonotype: A read error may explain this, as a much larger clone is one base away. This chain uses TRBV5-1 with TRBJ2-5; D remains ambiguous. The germline CDR1 and CDR2 sequences are SGHRS and YFSETQ. V was shortened by 6 bases and J by 4 bases, with 13 bases between the two germline ends. The CDR3 covers 13 residues. CDR3 protein: CASNDNLPETQYF. The CDR3 DNA follows: TGCGCCAGCAACGACAACCTACCAGAGACCCAGTACTTC.

This clonotype was found many times. The chain combines TRBV6-2 or TRBV6-3 with TRBJ2-7; 8 bases map to TRBD1. This CDR3 spans 14 amino acids. V was clipped by 8 bases and J by 1 base; unmatched bases: 7. Germline V gene sequence: CDR1 MNHEY, CDR2 SVGEGT. The CDR3: CASGVRTGSYEQYF. CDR3 bases: TGTGCCAGCGGGGTGAGGACAGGGTCCTACGAGCAGTACTTC.

The table lists this clonotype with many counts. This chain joins TRBV10-3 and TRBJ2-7; TRBD1 is a possible D gene (6 bases). Trimming cost V 6 bases and J 3 bases, with 9 bases left between them. This CDR3 has 12 residues. Germline values: CDR1 ENHRY, CDR2 SYGVKD. The CDR3 DNA sequence: TGTGCCATCAGCTGGACAGACTACGAGCAGTACTTC. Translated: CAISWTDYEQYF.

This clonotype came up many times. CDR3 amino acids: CASSWIRDGLREQYF. The CDR3 nucleotides are TGTGCCAGCAGTTGGATCCGGGACGGCCTCAGGGAGCAGTACTTC. The chain is built from TRBV6-5 and TRBJ2-7, with D possibly called TRBD1 or TRBD2 (5 bases each). Germline CDR1 reads MNHEY; CDR2 reads SVGAGI. The CDR3 extends over 15 amino acids. V was pared by 4 bases and J by 7 bases, with 20 bases between.

This clonotype appeared a few times. A read error may be the cause here, since a much bigger clone is one base away. The missing conserved phenylalanine or tryptophan at the end of this CDR3 makes a read error likely. J is TRBJ1-1 and V is TRBV5-1; D not resolved. In germline, CDR1 is SGHRS, CDR2 YFSETQ. V was trimmed by 4 bases and J by 1 base, leaving 11 bases between them. The CDR3 spans 14 residues. DNA of the CDR3: TGCGCCAGCAGCCCTATGAGGGAGAACACTGAAGCTTTCTGT. Translated: CASSPMRENTEAFC.

The table lists this clonotype with many counts. The chain is built from TRBV10-2 and TRBJ2-7; TRBD1 agrees at 8 bases. V shed 8 bases and J 6 bases; nucleotides not matched to a gene: 9. Germline CDR1 reads WSHSY; CDR2 reads SAAADI. The CDR3 sequence is 13 residues long. This chain's CDR3 is CASFGRGLGEQYF. As DNA, the CDR3 is TGCGCCAGCTTCGGCAGGGGGCTAGGCGAGCAGTACTTC.

As to this clonotype: One end of the junction does not line up with germline, which may come from a read error. CDR3 DNA sequence: TGTGCCAGCAGCCTATCAACAGGGATTAGCAATCAGCACCAGCATTTT. It translates to CASSLSTGISNQHQHF. V is TRBV3-1 and J is TRBJ1-5, with a tentative D call TRBD1 (6 bases). Germline V CDR1 and CDR2: LGHDT, YNNKEL (reference sequence). This CDR3 has 16 amino acids. The full variable domain, its missing parts supplied by reference TRBV3-1 and TRBJ1-5, is DTAVSQTPKYLVTQMGNDKSIKCEQNLGHDTMYWYKQDSKKFLKIMFSYNNKELIINETVPNRFSPKSPDKAHLNLHINSLELGDSAVYFCASSLSTGISNQHQHFGDGTRLSIL.